Each of the 7 T cell receptor beta chains below was sequenced from the same sample in a study of tissue T cells after allogeneic stem cell transplantation. Clones were read by immunoSEQ multiplex PCR, and TCRdb kept only the in-frame ones, dropping some. This table holds 4,800 or so clones, almost 70% found once. The sample consisted of tissue from the colon, taken at autopsy. The receptor source for this set is a female donor over 55 with lung cancer.

This clone was counted a single time. The chain couples TRBV5-5 to TRBJ1-2, with D tentatively TRBD1 (5 bases). Looked up from germline, CDR1 is SGHKS and CDR2 is YYEKEE (reference sequence). V lost 5 bases, J lost 4 bases, and 21 bases lay in between. CDR3 length equals 16 residues. The DNA of the CDR3 is TGTGCCAGCAGTTCGACGGCGGGGCAGGGAAGCTATGGCTACACCTTC. This gives the protein CASSSTAGQGSYGYTF.

The V call is TRBV7-2, the J call TRBJ1-2, with D possibly being TRBD1 (6 bases). The CDR3 is 17 amino acids. The V gene lost 1 base and the J gene lost 2 bases, with 17 bases spanning the gap. The germline V gene has CDR1 SGHTA and CDR2 FQGNSA. CDR3 coding DNA: TGTGCCAGCAGCTTAGTGGGGGGGCAGGGGACCAACTATGGCTACACCTTC. This translates into CASSLVGGQGTNYGYTF.

V is TRBV29-1 and J is TRBJ2-3; D may be TRBD2 (6 bases). V was cut by 4 bases and J by 6 bases, with 23 bases left in between. CDR1 and CDR2 from the germline V gene are SQVTM and ANQGSEA. This CDR3 has 16 residues. The CDR3 spells CSVGITPGVGGDTQYF. As DNA, the CDR3 is TGCAGCGTTGGGATAACCCCCGGGGTCGGAGGGGATACGCAGTATTTT.

V is TRBV7-9 and J is TRBJ1-1, with D unresolved. V lost 2 bases and J lost 0, with 22 bases in between. CDR3 size: 19 residues. Germline V gene lookup returns CDR1 SEHNR and CDR2 FQNEAQ (reference sequence). The CDR3 loop reads CASSLRVSNFYFMNTEAFF. In DNA, the CDR3 is TGTGCCAGCAGCTTAAGAGTATCGAATTTCTATTTTATGAACACTGAAGCTTTCTTT. The variable domain in full, with the rest retrieved from reference TRBV7-9 and TRBJ1-1, is DTGVSQNPRHKITKRGQNVTFRCDPISEHNRLYWYRQTLGQGPEFLTYFQNEAQLEKSRLLSDRFSAERPKGSFSTLEIQRTEQGDSAMYLCASSLRVSNFYFMNTEAFFGQGTRLTVV.

On this clone: Relative to the germline gene, one junction end is altered; a read error may explain this. The rearrangement links TRBV18 to TRBJ2-7, with D hard to call. The CDR3 is 15 residues long. Per the germline V gene, CDR1 is KGHSH and CDR2 is LQKENI. The CDR3, as DNA: TGTGCCAGCTCACCACAGGGTACGCAGTCCTCCGAGCAGTACTTC. Protein: CASSPQGTQSSEQYF.

This clone was seen a few times. The chain employs TRBV19 and TRBJ1-2; D call uncertain. Trimming took 6 bases from V and 4 from J, leaving 15 bases between them. Germline values: CDR1 LNHDA, CDR2 SQIVND (reference sequence). This CDR3 is 14 amino acids long. The CDR3 coding sequence is TGTGCCAGTAGCCCCCTGCGGAGTAGCTATGGCTACACCTTC. This translates into CASSPLRSSYGYTF.

The genes are TRBV6-5 and TRBJ2-7; D not certain. The CDR3 has 14 amino acids. The V gene's germline CDR1 is MNHEY and CDR2 SVGAGI. Trimming shortened V by 6 bases and J by 5 bases, and 17 bases separated the two germline ends. The CDR3 spells CASRERAATNEQYF. The CDR3 DNA is TGTGCCAGCAGGGAGCGCGCAGCTACCAACGAGCAGTACTTC.